These T cell receptor beta chains were read from a single sample in a study of spatial heterogeneity in lung cancer. TCRdb reprocessed the 5' RACE reads with MiXCR, giving one entry per CDR3 protein. The data hold 20,000 to 30,000 distinct CDR3 sequences, with around 4.6% observed a single time. The starting material was PBMCs, obtained at surgery. These receptors were obtained from a male donor with early-stage non-small cell lung cancer. The CDR3 runs from the conserved cysteine through the conserved F or W. D genes are given only for firm matches. Part of the rows lack a size; the others show once, few, many or a class for expanded clones.

d_call: TRBD1
clone_size: many
j_call: TRBJ2-7
v_call: TRBV7-2
cdr3_nt: TGTGCCAGCAGCCCGAGTTGGGACAGGGTCTACGAGCAGTACTTC
cdr3_aa: CASSPSWDRVYEQYF

d_call: TRBD1
clone_size: many
j_call: TRBJ2-1
v_call: TRBV9
cdr3_nt: TGTGCCAGCAGCCCCATGGACAGGGGAGATGAGCAGTTCTTC
cdr3_aa: CASSPMDRGDEQFF

d_call: .
clone_size: many
j_call: TRBJ1-5
v_call: TRBV5-5
cdr3_nt: TGTGCCAGCAGCTTGGACGGCAATCAGCCCCAGCATTTT
cdr3_aa: CASSLDGNQPQHF

d_call: TRBD2
clone_size: medium-sized
j_call: TRBJ2-7
v_call: TRBV7-9
cdr3_nt: TGTGCCAGCAGCTTCGCGGGAGGTAACTCCTACGAGCAGTACTTC
cdr3_aa: CASSFAGGNSYEQYF

d_call: .
clone_size: many
j_call: TRBJ1-2
v_call: TRBV10-3
cdr3_nt: TGTGCCATCAGGGACAGTACAGGCCTTGAGGGCTACACCTTC
cdr3_aa: CAIRDSTGLEGYTF

d_call: .
clone_size: many
j_call: TRBJ1-2
v_call: TRBV6-5
cdr3_nt: TGTGCCAGCAGTCCAGCGGAAAGTAACTATGGCTACACCTTC
cdr3_aa: CASSPAESNYGYTF

d_call: .
clone_size: .
j_call: TRBJ2-1
v_call: TRBV19
cdr3_nt: TGTGCCAGTAGGAGGGACAACTACAATGAGCAGTTCTTC
cdr3_aa: CASRRDNYNEQFF

d_call: .
clone_size: medium-sized
j_call: TRBJ2-5
v_call: TRBV12-3/TRBV12-4
cdr3_nt: TGTGCCAGCAGTTTATCTCGGGGCGGGACCCAGTACTTC
cdr3_aa: CASSLSRGGTQYF

d_call: .
clone_size: many
j_call: TRBJ2-2
v_call: TRBV10-3
cdr3_nt: TGTGCCATCAGTGTGTGGGAGAACACCGGGGAGCTGTTTTTT
cdr3_aa: CAISVWENTGELFF

d_call: .
clone_size: medium-sized
j_call: TRBJ2-3
v_call: TRBV23-1
cdr3_nt: TGCGCCAGCAGTCGGGACGGGAGTAATACAGATACGCAGTATTTT
cdr3_aa: CASSRDGSNTDTQYF

d_call: .
clone_size: few
j_call: TRBJ2-1
v_call: TRBV5-1
cdr3_nt: TGCGCCAGCAGCTACGGACTGTCCAGCTCCTACAATGAGCAGTTCTTC
cdr3_aa: CASSYGLSSSYNEQFF

d_call: .
clone_size: .
j_call: TRBJ2-1
v_call: TRBV30
cdr3_nt: TGTGCCTGGAGTGTATGGGACAATGAGCAGTTCTTC
cdr3_aa: CAWSVWDNEQFF

d_call: TRBD1
clone_size: many
j_call: TRBJ2-7
v_call: TRBV27
cdr3_nt: TGTGCCAGCAGTTTACACGGGACAGATACTCGCGAGCAGTACTTC
cdr3_aa: CASSLHGTDTREQYF

d_call: TRBD1
clone_size: many
j_call: TRBJ1-3
v_call: TRBV5-1
cdr3_nt: TGCGCCAGCAGCTCCCCCGGGACAGGGGCTGGAAACACCATATATTTT
cdr3_aa: CASSSPGTGAGNTIYF

d_call: .
clone_size: many
j_call: TRBJ1-5
v_call: TRBV6-1
cdr3_nt: TGTGCCAGCAGTGAACGGGCTCTTCAGCCCCAGCATTTT
cdr3_aa: CASSERALQPQHF

d_call: .
clone_size: many
j_call: TRBJ2-3
v_call: TRBV5-1
cdr3_nt: TGCGCCAGCAGCTTGGTCCCGGGGGCAGATACGCAGTATTTT
cdr3_aa: CASSLVPGADTQYF

d_call: .
clone_size: many
j_call: TRBJ2-3
v_call: TRBV18
cdr3_nt: TGTGCCAGCTCACCAAATGCGCAGGCCGGAGATACGCAGTATTTT
cdr3_aa: CASSPNAQAGDTQYF

d_call: .
clone_size: many
j_call: TRBJ1-1
v_call: TRBV10-3
cdr3_nt: TGTGCCATCAGTGATGTTGGTAAATTGAACACTGAAGCTTTCTTT
cdr3_aa: CAISDVGKLNTEAFF

d_call: .
clone_size: many
j_call: TRBJ2-3
v_call: TRBV20-1
cdr3_nt: TGCAGTGCAAGGGACGGGAAAACGGGGGCAGATACGCAGTATTTT
cdr3_aa: CSARDGKTGADTQYF

d_call: TRBD2
clone_size: .
j_call: TRBJ2-3
v_call: TRBV4-1
cdr3_nt: TGCGCCAGCAGCGCCCGCCTTAGCGGGGAGGGCACAGATACGCAGTATTTT
cdr3_aa: CASSARLSGEGTDTQYF

d_call: TRBD2
clone_size: medium-sized
j_call: TRBJ2-4
v_call: TRBV2
cdr3_nt: TGTGCCGTAGGGGCTAGCGGCCCTCAAAACATTCAGTACTTC
cdr3_aa: CAVGASGPQNIQYF

d_call: .
clone_size: .
j_call: TRBJ2-5
v_call: TRBV27
cdr3_nt: TGTGCCACCCGTTCAAAGACCCAGTACTTC
cdr3_aa: CATRSKTQYF

d_call: .
clone_size: many
j_call: TRBJ2-7
v_call: TRBV6-2/TRBV6-3
cdr3_nt: TGTGCCAGCAGTCCGGCAGTTACCTACGAGCAGTACTTC
cdr3_aa: CASSPAVTYEQYF

d_call: .
clone_size: few
j_call: TRBJ1-5
v_call: TRBV20-1
cdr3_nt: TGCAGTGCTAGAGATCTCCAGGGAGTAAATCAGCCCCAGCATTTT
cdr3_aa: CSARDLQGVNQPQHF

d_call: .
clone_size: many
j_call: TRBJ1-2
v_call: TRBV6-1
cdr3_nt: TGTGCCAGCAGTCGGTCCGGGACGGGTGGCTACACCTTC
cdr3_aa: CASSRSGTGGYTF

d_call: .
clone_size: many
j_call: TRBJ1-4
v_call: TRBV28
cdr3_nt: TGTGCCAGCAGTTTGGGAGGGACTAATGAAAAACTGTTTTTT
cdr3_aa: CASSLGGTNEKLFF

d_call: TRBD2
clone_size: .
j_call: TRBJ2-3
v_call: TRBV11-2
cdr3_nt: TGTGCCAGCAGCTTGGATAGCGGGTACACAGATACGCAGTATTTT
cdr3_aa: CASSLDSGYTDTQYF

d_call: TRBD1
clone_size: many
j_call: TRBJ2-5
v_call: TRBV6-5
cdr3_nt: TGTGCCAGCAGTTCCGGGACAGGGGCCGAGACCCAGTACTTC
cdr3_aa: CASSSGTGAETQYF

d_call: .
clone_size: many
j_call: TRBJ2-5
v_call: TRBV6-2/TRBV6-3
cdr3_nt: TGTGCCACCCGCCCCCCGGGACACCGTCAAGAGACCCAGTACTTC
cdr3_aa: CATRPPGHRQETQYF

d_call: .
clone_size: few
j_call: TRBJ1-5
v_call: TRBV3-1
cdr3_nt: TGTGCCAGCAGCCAAGATTGGGGAACTCAGCCCCAGCATTTT
cdr3_aa: CASSQDWGTQPQHF

d_call: .
clone_size: many
j_call: TRBJ2-1
v_call: TRBV25-1
cdr3_nt: TGTGCCAGCACCGTGGGGGGACAAAACAATGAGCAGTTCTTC
cdr3_aa: CASTVGGQNNEQFF